A selection of T cell receptor beta chains follows, all from one sample in a study of Ad26.COV2.S vaccination and SARS-CoV-2 variants. Assay: immunoSEQ multiplex PCR; the TCRdb copy retains only in-frame clones and omits some. The profile shows more than 300,000 clones, around 81% of them singletons. Sample: peripheral blood, taken in a trial of Ad26.COV2.S vaccine versus placebo. The origin of the receptors is a person between 18 and 65 years old who received the Ad26.COV2.S COVID-19 vaccine or a placebo. CDR3s include the opening cysteine and the closing phenylalanine or tryptophan. A D gene is named only where the DNA matches it firmly. The size entry is marked missing in some rows and otherwise reads once, few, many or a size class.

size | J | D | V | CDR3 | DNA
once | TRBJ2-3 | - | TRBV6-4 | CASSVELHHTQYF | TGTGCCAGCAGTGTGGAACTCCATCATACGCAGTATTTT
- | TRBJ1-2 | - | TRBV28 | CASIMWGADYTNYGYTF | TGTGCCAGCATAATGTGGGGGGCAGATTATACTAACTATGGCTACACCTTC
- | TRBJ2-7 | - | TRBV29-1 | CSVDAGRQTGEQYF | TGCAGCGTTGATGCCGGGAGACAGACGGGCGAGCAGTACTTC
- | TRBJ1-4 | - | TRBV7-3 | CASSLSIQAVEAWKLFF | TGTGCCAGCAGCTTAAGCATTCAGGCAGTTGAAGCCTGGAAACTGTTTTTT
- | TRBJ2-1 | - | TRBV11-3 | CASSLMTGYEQFF | TGTGCCAGCAGCTTGATGACTGGCTATGAGCAGTTCTTC
- | TRBJ1-1 | - | TRBV18 | CASSETGGIEAFF | TGTGCCAGCTCAGAAACAGGTGGAATTGAAGCTTTCTTT
- | TRBJ2-7 | - | TRBV5-1 | CASSHRDGYEQYF | TGCGCCAGCAGCCACAGGGACGGCTACGAGCAGTACTTC
- | TRBJ2-7 | TRBD1 | TRBV19 | CASSFGTGAYEQYF | TGTGCCAGTAGTTTTGGGACAGGTGCCTACGAGCAGTACTTC
- | TRBJ1-2 | TRBD1 | TRBV28 | CASSLGQGADYTF | TGTGCCAGCAGTTTAGGTCAGGGGGCCGACTACACCTTC
- | TRBJ2-3 | TRBD2 | TRBV6-2/TRBV6-3 | CASSLQAGGPDTQYF | TGTGCCAGCAGTCTCCAGGCGGGGGGGCCAGATACGCAGTATTTT
- | TRBJ2-1 | - | TRBV12-5 | CASGPTKRQAYNEQFF | TGTGCTAGTGGTCCCACAAAGCGGCAAGCCTACAATGAGCAGTTCTTC
- | TRBJ2-5 | - | TRBV3-1/TRBV3-2 | CASSQQETQYF | TGTGCCAGCAGCCAACAAGAGACCCAGTACTTC
- | TRBJ2-7 | - | TRBV5-5 | CASSSGYPLSYEQYF | TGTGCCAGCAGCTCGGGGTACCCCCTTTCCTACGAGCAGTACTTC
- | TRBJ2-1 | TRBD1 | TRBV28 | CASSSRGTGDYNEQFF | TGTGCCAGCAGCTCCAGGGGGACAGGGGACTACAATGAGCAGTTCTTC
- | TRBJ1-1 | TRBD1 | TRBV28 | CASSLPGGGTEAFF | TGTGCCAGCAGTTTACCAGGGGGTGGAACTGAAGCTTTCTTT
- | TRBJ2-7 | - | TRBV7-8 | CASSLADQTYEQYF | TGTGCCAGCAGCTTAGCGGATCAGACCTACGAGCAGTACTTC
- | TRBJ2-2 | - | TRBV30 | CAWSEGTGELFF | TGTGCCTGGAGTGAGGGCACCGGGGAGCTGTTTTTT
- | TRBJ1-2 | - | TRBV6-5 | CASSWAPGYGYTF | TGTGCCAGCAGTTGGGCCCCCGGCTATGGCTACACCTTC
- | TRBJ1-3 | - | TRBV5-1 | CASSLVGGGLSGNTIYF | TGCGCCAGCAGCTTGGTTGGTGGGGGGCTCTCTGGAAACACCATATATTTT
- | TRBJ2-3 | - | TRBV18 | CASSPVGSGSTDTQYF | TGTGCCAGCTCCCCAGTTGGTAGCGGTAGCACAGATACGCAGTATTTT
- | TRBJ1-2 | - | TRBV30 | CAAARGYGYTF | TGTGCTGCCGCCCGCGGCTATGGCTACACCTTC
- | TRBJ1-1 | - | TRBV7-3 | CASKLGVEAFF | TGTGCCAGCAAGTTGGGCGTTGAAGCTTTCTTT
- | TRBJ1-5 | - | TRBV27 | CASAIRRPYSNQPQHF | TGTGCCAGCGCCATCCGACGGCCCTATAGCAATCAGCCCCAGCATTTT
- | TRBJ1-4 | - | TRBV4-1 | CASSQEGIRLSNEKLFF | TGCGCCAGCAGCCAAGAGGGTATCAGACTGTCTAATGAAAAACTGTTTTTT
- | TRBJ2-5 | - | TRBV19 | CASSPPGQTRETQYF | TGTGCCAGTAGTCCACCGGGACAAACCCGGGAGACCCAGTACTTC
- | TRBJ1-2 | - | TRBV3-1/TRBV3-2 | CASSQDAQGGGYGYTF | TGTGCCAGCAGCCAAGATGCGCAGGGAGGGGGTTATGGCTACACCTTC
once | TRBJ2-3 | - | TRBV19 | CASSIAITPDTQYF | TGTGCCAGTAGTATAGCCATAACTCCAGATACGCAGTATTTT
- | TRBJ2-2 | - | TRBV25-1 | CASGLGYDGELFF | TGTGCCAGCGGCCTGGGGTACGACGGGGAGCTGTTTTTT
- | TRBJ1-5 | TRBD1 | TRBV28 | CASSPGTGHQPQHF | TGTGCCAGCAGCCCTGGGACAGGTCATCAGCCCCAGCATTTT
- | TRBJ2-7 | TRBD2 | TRBV4-2 | CASSQPGLAAYEQYF | TGTGCCAGCAGCCAACCGGGACTAGCGGCCTACGAGCAGTACTTC
few | TRBJ1-2 | TRBD1 | TRBV2 | CASNKDRGDYGYTF | TGTGCCAGCAACAAGGACAGGGGAGACTATGGCTACACCTTC
- | TRBJ1-1 | - | TRBV24-1 | CATDIWRNTEAFF | TGTGCCACCGATATATGGCGGAACACTGAAGCTTTCTTT
- | TRBJ2-7 | TRBD1 | TRBV11-3 | CASSPPVQGAYEQYF | TGTGCCAGCAGCCCCCCCGTACAGGGGGCCTACGAGCAGTACTTC
- | TRBJ2-3 | - | TRBV10-3 | CAIRAAPNISADTQYF | TGTGCCATCAGGGCGGCTCCTAACATCAGCGCAGATACGCAGTATTTT
- | TRBJ1-1 | - | TRBV2 | CASSEVTVNTEAFF | TGTGCCAGCAGTGAGGTTACGGTGAACACTGAAGCTTTCTTT
- | TRBJ1-2 | TRBD1 | TRBV15 | CATSSPDRGIYGYTF | TGTGCCACCAGCAGCCCAGACAGGGGGATTTATGGCTACACCTTC
- | TRBJ2-5 | - | TRBV7-2 | CASSFRETQYF | TGTGCCAGCAGCTTTAGAGAGACCCAGTACTTC
- | TRBJ1-5 | - | TRBV24-1 | CATSERGWDQPQHF | TGTGCCACCAGTGAACGGGGTTGGGATCAGCCCCAGCATTTT
- | TRBJ2-7 | - | TRBV4-2 | CASSQAPGDSASYEQYF | TGTGCCAGCAGCCAAGCACCGGGGGACAGTGCTTCCTACGAGCAGTACTTC
- | TRBJ1-1 | - | TRBV5-1 | CASSFIAGVSMNTEAFF | TGCGCCAGCAGCTTTATCGCCGGGGTCTCCATGAACACTGAAGCTTTCTTT
- | TRBJ1-1 | - | TRBV5-1 | CASSLATGRTNTEAFF | TGCGCCAGCAGCTTGGCTACGGGCAGGACCAACACTGAAGCTTTCTTT
- | TRBJ1-2 | - | TRBV19 | CASSRGESSYGYTF | TGTGCCAGTAGTCGGGGGGAATCGTCCTATGGCTACACCTTC
- | TRBJ1-1 | - | TRBV5-1 | CASSVPNSPAFF | TGCGCCAGCAGCGTCCCCAACTCCCCGGCTTTCTTT
- | TRBJ2-7 | - | TRBV5-4 | CASGPQGVAYEQYF | TGTGCCAGCGGCCCCCAAGGTGTGGCCTACGAGCAGTACTTC
- | TRBJ2-5 | - | TRBV5-1 | CASSLQGAETQYF | TGCGCCAGCAGCTTGCAGGGAGCAGAGACCCAGTACTTC
- | TRBJ1-6 | TRBD1 | TRBV9 | CASSNRGSSYNSPLHF | TGTGCCAGCTCCAACAGGGGAAGCTCCTATAATTCACCCCTCCACTTT
- | TRBJ2-7 | TRBD1 | TRBV3-1/TRBV3-2 | CASSQSDRLEEQYF | TGTGCCAGCAGCCAATCGGACAGGCTAGAGGAGCAGTACTTC
- | TRBJ2-1 | TRBD1 | TRBV19 | CASSDRDKGNEQFF | TGTGCCAGTAGCGACAGGGATAAGGGGAATGAGCAGTTCTTC
- | TRBJ2-2 | TRBD1 | TRBV19 | CASSMDRGPGELFF | TGTGCCAGTAGTATGGATAGGGGGCCCGGGGAGCTGTTTTTT
once | TRBJ2-1 | - | TRBV6-1 | CASSEQGYNEQFF | TGTGCCAGCAGTGAACAGGGATACAATGAGCAGTTCTTC
- | TRBJ1-2 | - | TRBV21-1 | CASSKGRGQSGYTF | TGTGCCAGCAGCAAAGGCAGGGGGCAGAGTGGCTACACCTTC
- | TRBJ2-7 | - | TRBV2 | CASRLLLTDQDEQYF | TGTGCCAGCCGACTTTTACTGACAGACCAAGACGAGCAGTACTTC
- | TRBJ2-5 | TRBD2 | TRBV27 | CASKPLGGGARETQYF | TGTGCCAGCAAGCCGTTAGGCGGGGGGGCTCGAGAGACCCAGTACTTC
- | TRBJ2-5 | - | TRBV5-1 | CASSLDAGGGQETQYF | TGCGCCAGCAGCTTGGATGCCGGAGGGGGCCAAGAGACCCAGTACTTC
- | TRBJ1-2 | - | TRBV5-6 | CASSPGLGRANYGYTF | TGTGCCAGCAGCCCCGGCCTGGGGAGGGCTAACTATGGCTACACCTTC